This TCR beta chain comes out of a study of glioma-infiltrating T cells. Study outcomes and limitations: A blood CDR3 motif signature was depleted in highly divergent patients.

This clonotype occurred a few times. What it binds is not known. Germline lookup yields CDR1 SGHTA and CDR2 FQGNSA. The CDR3 runs to 14 residues. The V end lost 3 bases, the J end lost 6 bases, and 11 bases lay between the germline ends. The iRepertoire nested amplicon-rescue multiplex PCR amplified TCR alpha and beta CDR3s from RNA. A single record per CDR3 protein comes from TCRdb applying MiXCR to the multiplex PCR reads. The sample consists of 300,000 to 450,000 distinct CDR3 sequences, 41% of them appearing once. The sequence was collected from a human donor with low-grade glioma or glioblastoma, undergoing nonglioma brain surgery, or in good health (not recorded which). What was sequenced was glioma tissue, nonneoplastic brain tissue, or PBMCs (not recorded which). This chain connects TRBV7-2 to TRBJ1-4; possibly TRBD1 for D (5 bases). In nucleotides, the CDR3 is TGTGCCAGCAGCTTCCAGGGAGTGGATGAAAAACTGTTTTTT. Translated: CASSFQGVDEKLFF.